This T cell receptor (beta chain) appears in the sequencing data of a study of cytomegalovirus exposure and HLA in healthy donors. Study results and limitations: Only CMV serostatus was available as immune exposure information. Some TCR beta chains (more than 150 of them) were listed as cytomegalovirus-associated. TCR beta V segments were, for the most part, productive about 87% or about 30% of the time in an earlier analysis. As a later analysis revealed, most CMV-associated TCR beta chains appeared HLA-restricted.

This CDR3 is 13 amino acids long. The germline gives CDR1 SQVTM, CDR2 ANQGSEA. V lost 4 bases to trimming and J lost 8 bases; unmatched junction nucleotides: 5. The PCR was carried out with 60 Vbeta primers and 13 Jbeta primers. Using immunoSEQ multiplex PCR, the repertoire was profiled, and TCRdb retains in-frame clones only, with some absent. The table lists about 93,000 clones, roughly 79% of them singletons. Details on this clone: Its antigen remains unknown.

This clonotype originated in a man aged 30-40 years in good health and CMV-seronegative. Specimen: PBMCs. This chain uses TRBV29-1 with TRBJ1-4; 9 bases agree with TRBD1. This chain's CDR3 is CSVAGTGNEKLFF. The DNA for the CDR3 is TGCAGCGTTGCCGGGACAGGGAACGAAAAACTGTTTTTT.